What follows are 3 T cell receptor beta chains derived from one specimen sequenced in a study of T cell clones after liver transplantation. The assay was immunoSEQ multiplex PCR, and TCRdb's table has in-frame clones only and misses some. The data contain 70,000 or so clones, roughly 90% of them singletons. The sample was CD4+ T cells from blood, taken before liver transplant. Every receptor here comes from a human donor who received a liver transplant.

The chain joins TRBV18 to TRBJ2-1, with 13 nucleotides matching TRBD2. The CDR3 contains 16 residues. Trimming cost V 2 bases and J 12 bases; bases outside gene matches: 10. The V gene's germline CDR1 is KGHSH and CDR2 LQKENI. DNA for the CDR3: TGTGCCAGCTCACCAGGGACTAGCGGGGCAGTCCTTATGCAGTTCTTC. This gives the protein CASSPGTSGAVLMQFF.

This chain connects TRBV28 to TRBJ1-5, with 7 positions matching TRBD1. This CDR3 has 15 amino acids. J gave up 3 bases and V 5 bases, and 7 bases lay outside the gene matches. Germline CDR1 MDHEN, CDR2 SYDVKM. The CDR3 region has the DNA TGTGCCAGCAGTATCGACAGGGCCTTCAATCAGCCCCAGCATTTT. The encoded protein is CASSIDRAFNQPQHF.

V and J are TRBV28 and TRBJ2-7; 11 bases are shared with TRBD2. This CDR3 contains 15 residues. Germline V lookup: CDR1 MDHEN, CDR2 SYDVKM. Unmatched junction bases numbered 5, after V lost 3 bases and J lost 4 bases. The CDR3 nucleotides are TGTGCCAGCAGTTTGCCCGGGACTAGCGGATACGAGCAGTACTTC. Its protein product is CASSLPGTSGYEQYF.